Shown below are 3 T cell receptor beta chains from a single sample sequenced in a study of T cell changes during pregnancy in multiple sclerosis. Only in-frame clones appear in the TCRdb table, and some are missing; sequencing was by immunoSEQ multiplex PCR. Of approximately 28,000 clones in the sample, about 85% were seen once. The sequencing used CD8+ T cells from peripheral blood mononuclear cells, collected after pregnancy. The receptor set was obtained from a female donor with multiple sclerosis, enrolled in a pregnancy study.

The chain couples TRBV5-6 to TRBJ1-2; 9 bases are a match to TRBD1. V lost 5 bases to trimming and J lost 4 bases; unmatched junction nucleotides: 6. Germline values: CDR1 SGHDT, CDR2 YYEEEE. There are 14 residues in the CDR3. The DNA for the CDR3 is TGTGCCAGCAGACTTGGGACAGGGAGCTATGGCTACACCTTC. As protein: CASRLGTGSYGYTF.

This clone was picked up a small number of times. The J gene is TRBJ2-3, the V gene TRBV6-4, with 11 nucleotides matching TRBD1. The CDR3 is 14 residues long. Germline-derived CDR1 and CDR2 are MRHNA and SNTAGT. V dropped 2 bases and J dropped 5; count of bases not matched to a gene: 0. CDR3 region: CASSDGTGGDTQYF. The CDR3, as DNA: TGTGCCAGCAGTGACGGGACAGGGGGAGATACGCAGTATTTT.

The V call is TRBV9, the J call TRBJ2-3; D is unresolved. CDR3 length: 16 amino acids. Germline CDR1 SGDLS, CDR2 YYNGEE. Trimming cost V 0 bases and J 0 bases, with 11 bases left between them. The CDR3 here is CASSVDSAASTDTQYF. In DNA, the CDR3 is TGTGCCAGCAGCGTAGATTCTGCGGCCAGCACAGATACGCAGTATTTT.